This T cell receptor beta chain was recorded in a study of blood T cell repertoires in COVID-19. Turning to the study itself: Samples of COVID-19 (acute and convalescent) were obtained from the United States, Italy and Spain. PBMCs, B-cell-depleted T cells, or T cells provided the cDNA or gDNA that made up the material.

Authors' processing steps: Counts of nucleated cells, estimated from reference gene primer amplification, were obtained. TCRdb keeps only in-frame clones here, not all; method: immunoSEQ multiplex PCR. That table furnishes V, J and clone size, whereas the DNA furnished D and trimming. This table holds a few hundred thousand clones, 75% to 90% found once. Material: peripheral blood. This receptor was identified in a human donor in a cohort sampled during active COVID-19.

In DNA, the CDR3 is TGTGCCAGCAGCTTACCCGGTAGCGGGAGGGCCGGAGATACGCAGTATTTT. The encoded protein is CASSLPGSGRAGDTQYF. This chain uses TRBV7-8 with TRBJ2-3, with 11 bases matching TRBD2. The germline V gene encodes CDR1 SGHVS and CDR2 FQNEAQ. J lost 5 bases, V lost 2 bases, and 9 bases had no gene match. The CDR3 is 17 residues long.